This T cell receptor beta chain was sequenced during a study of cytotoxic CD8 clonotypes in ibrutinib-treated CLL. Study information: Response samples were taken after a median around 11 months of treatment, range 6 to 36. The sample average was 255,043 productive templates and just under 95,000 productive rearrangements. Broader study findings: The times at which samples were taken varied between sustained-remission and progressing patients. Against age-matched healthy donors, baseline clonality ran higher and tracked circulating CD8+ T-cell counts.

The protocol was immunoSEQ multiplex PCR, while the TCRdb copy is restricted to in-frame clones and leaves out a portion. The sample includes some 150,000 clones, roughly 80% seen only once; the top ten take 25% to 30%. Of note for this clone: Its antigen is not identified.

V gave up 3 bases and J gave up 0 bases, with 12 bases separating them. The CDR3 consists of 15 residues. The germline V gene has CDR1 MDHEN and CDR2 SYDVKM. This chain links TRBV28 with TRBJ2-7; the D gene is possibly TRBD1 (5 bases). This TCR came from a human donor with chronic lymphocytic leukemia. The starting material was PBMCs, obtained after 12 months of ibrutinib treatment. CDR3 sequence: CASSLGPPVSYEQYF. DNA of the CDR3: TGTGCCAGCAGTTTGGGGCCACCGGTCTCCTACGAGCAGTACTTC. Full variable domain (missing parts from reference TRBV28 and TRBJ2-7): DVKVTQSSRYLVKRTGEKVFLECVQDMDHENMFWYRQDPGLGLRLIYFSYDVKMKEKGDIPEGYSVSREKKERFSLILESASTNQTSMYLCASSLGPPVSYEQYFGPGTRLTVT.